The 21 T cell receptor beta chains below all came from one sample that was sequenced in a study of cytomegalovirus exposure and HLA in healthy donors. This PCR relied on a set of 60 Vbeta primers and 13 Jbeta primers. Measured with immunoSEQ multiplex PCR; TCRdb has only the in-frame clones, and not every one. The table includes about 150,000 clones, over 65% detected once. What was sequenced was PBMCs. The receptors stem from a woman aged 40-49 years in good health and CMV-seronegative.

This chain joins TRBV2 and TRBJ2-1; tentative D call: TRBD2 (5 bases). Germline V CDR1 and CDR2: SNHLY, FYNNEI. This CDR3 is built from 16 residues. The ends were cut back, 6 bases at V and 0 bases at J, with 15 bases in the middle. CDR3 bases: TGTGCCAGCAGAGCGCGGTCTGGGAGCTCCTACAATGAGCAGTTCTTC. It codes for CASRARSGSSYNEQFF.

The chain couples TRBV27 to TRBJ2-3; tentative D call: TRBD2 (7 bases). CDR3 length: 14 amino acids. Looked up from germline, CDR1 is MNHEY and CDR2 is SMNVEV (reference sequence). V shed 3 bases and J shed 6 bases, with 13 bases lying between them. CDR3 nucleotides: TGTGCCAGCAGTTTGAGCCGGGGGGCGGATACGCAGTATTTT. Translation gives CASSLSRGADTQYF.

This clone occurred once. The chain joins TRBV7-6 to TRBJ2-5, with 8 bases matching TRBD2. The CDR3 is made up of 15 amino acids. Trimming took 5 bases from V and 5 from J; bases not matched to a gene: 10. Germline-derived CDR1 and CDR2 are SGHVS and FNYEAQ. CDR3 nucleotides: TGTGCCAGCAGCGGGGGACTAGTCGTTAGGGAGACCCAGTACTTC. Protein sequence: CASSGGLVVRETQYF.

The chain couples TRBV10-2 to TRBJ2-3, with no clear D. V gave up 4 bases and J gave up 0 bases, with 11 bases separating them. Germline V gene sequence: CDR1 WSHSY, CDR2 SAAADI. The CDR3 totals 15 residues. The CDR3 region is CASSAPEKSTDTQYF. The DNA of the CDR3 is TGCGCCAGCAGTGCCCCGGAGAAAAGCACAGATACGCAGTATTTT.

The rearrangement uses TRBV6-1 and TRBJ1-6, with D possibly TRBD1 on 6 matching bases. The CDR3 contains 15 residues. The germline CDR1 and CDR2 sequences are MNHNS and SASEGT. V gave up 2 bases and J gave up 9 bases, with 14 bases separating them. The CDR3 loop is CASSEIQGRGSPLHF. CDR3 DNA sequence: TGTGCCAGCAGTGAAATACAGGGCAGGGGTTCACCCCTCCACTTT.

This clone was found a few times. The chain couples TRBV6-6 to TRBJ1-5, with D possibly matching TRBD1 (6 bases). The V gene lost 5 bases and the J gene lost 4 bases, with 15 bases spanning the gap. Germline V gene lookup returns CDR1 MNHNY and CDR2 SVGAGI (reference sequence). The CDR3 loop spans 15 amino acids. CDR3 DNA: TGTGCCAGCAGTCCGTCGAGGACAGAAAATCAGCCCCAGCATTTT. This codes for CASSPSRTENQPQHF.

In regard to this clone: At one of its ends the junction is not consistent with the germline gene, which may arise from a read error. The genes are TRBV5-6 and TRBJ1-6; D remains unclear. Germline CDR1 and CDR2: SGHDT and YYEEEE. CDR3 length: 14 residues. CDR3 DNA: TGTGCCGGCAGCTTGGGTCAGTCTAATTCACCCCTCCACTTT. Amino acids: CAGSLGQSNSPLHF.

This clone was detected a few times. The chain recombines TRBV5-6 with TRBJ2-7, with 11 bases lining up with TRBD1. The junction had 3 bases not matched to a gene; V was cut back by 2 bases and J by 2 bases. The CDR3 spans 15 residues. Germline V gives CDR1 SGHDT, CDR2 YYEEEE. The CDR3 DNA reads as TGTGCCAGCAGCTTTGGGGGACAGGGGGCCTACGAGCAGTACTTC. Its translation: CASSFGGQGAYEQYF.

The V gene is TRBV6-5, the J gene TRBJ1-2; the match to TRBD1 covers 7 bases. V was clipped by 2 bases and J by 4 bases; unmatched bases: 7. The CDR3 is 15 residues long. Germline V gives CDR1 MNHEY, CDR2 SVGAGI. CDR3 sequence reads: CASSYTVTGSYGYTF. For the CDR3, the DNA is TGTGCCAGCAGTTACACCGTGACAGGGTCCTATGGCTACACCTTC.

This clone showed up just a few times. The rearrangement joins TRBV5-1 to TRBJ1-2, with D hard to call. The CDR3 runs to 15 residues. Germline lookup yields CDR1 SGHRS and CDR2 YFSETQ. The V and J ends lost 0 bases and 3 bases respectively, with 12 bases between them. The CDR3 region has the DNA TGCGCCAGCAGCTTGGCTGTCACTGGTTACTATGGCTACACCTTC. This encodes CASSLAVTGYYGYTF.

The chain has TRBV21-1 and TRBJ2-7; TRBD1, the D gene given by the table, was not confirmed from the DNA. TRBV21-1 is flagged as a pseudogene. This CDR3 is 17 amino acids long. The CDR3 spells CASPTNYLLGHSYEQYF. CDR3 nucleotides: TGTGCCAGCCCTACAAATTATCTTCTGGGACATTCCTACGAGCAGTACTTC.

The chain joins TRBV28 to TRBJ2-1, with a weak D call TRBD1 (6 bases). The germline V and J ends were trimmed by 6 bases and 2 bases, with 14 bases remaining between them. The V gene's germline CDR1 is MDHEN and CDR2 SYDVKM. CDR3 size: 15 residues. The CDR3 region has the DNA TGTGCCAGCAGCTCACAGGGAGTCCCCTACAATGAGCAGTTCTTC. Protein sequence: CASSSQGVPYNEQFF.

The rearrangement links TRBV7-2 to TRBJ2-5; D ambiguous. Germline CDR1 SGHTA, CDR2 FQGNSA. Trimming stripped 4 bases from V and 5 bases from J, with 11 bases between. The CDR3 loop spans 13 amino acids. The CDR3 sequence is CASSSGVRETQYF. The CDR3 nucleotides are TGTGCCAGCAGCTCAGGTGTCCGGGAGACCCAGTACTTC.

This rearrangement joins TRBV4-2 to TRBJ1-2, with D tentatively TRBD1 (5 bases). This CDR3 has 15 residues. V was pared by 4 bases and J by 4 bases, with 16 bases between. Germline V gives CDR1 LGHNA, CDR2 YNFKEQ. CDR3 bases: TGTGCCAGCAGCCGCGCGGAAGGGGATCCCTATGGCTACACCTTC. Translated: CASSRAEGDPYGYTF.

The rearrangement links TRBV28 to TRBJ2-5; 9 positions match TRBD2. Unmatched junction bases numbered 13, after V lost 6 bases and J lost 11 bases. This CDR3 has 14 residues. CDR1 is MDHEN and CDR2 is SYDVKM in the germline V gene. DNA of the CDR3: TGTGCCAGCAGACCTCTAGCGGGGCTGCGAGAGCAGTACTTC. This encodes CASRPLAGLREQYF.

This chain joins TRBV18 and TRBJ2-3; TRBD2 matches at 7 bases. The length of the CDR3 is 16 residues. CDR1 and CDR2 (germline): KGHSH, LQKENI. Trimming removed 2 bases from V and 0 bases from J; junction bases left unmatched: 5. DNA of the CDR3: TGTGCCAGCTCACCATCTAGCGGCCTTAGCACAGATACGCAGTATTTT. This gives the protein CASSPSSGLSTDTQYF.

This chain uses TRBV7-2 with TRBJ2-1, with TRBD2 matching 8 bases. The CDR3 runs 16 residues. The trim removed 5 bases at V and 7 bases at J, leaving 13 bases unmatched. Germline V gene data show CDR1 as SGHTA and CDR2 as FQGNSA. CDR3 sequence: CASSNQGGGLINEQFF. As DNA, the CDR3 is TGTGCCAGCAGCAACCAGGGCGGGGGGCTGATAAATGAGCAGTTCTTC.

The rearrangement uses TRBV9 and TRBJ2-3; no clear D. The germline V gene has CDR1 SGDLS and CDR2 YYNGEE. The CDR3 loop spans 14 amino acids. Trimming cost V 1 base and J 2 bases, with 8 bases left between them. The CDR3: CASSVSAATDTQYF. The CDR3 DNA reads as TGTGCCAGCAGCGTATCGGCGGCCACAGATACGCAGTATTTT.

The chain couples TRBV5-4 to TRBJ1-3, with a weak D call TRBD1 (6 bases). The V end was cut by 0 bases, the J end by 4 bases, with 11 bases between. From germline, CDR1 is SGHNT and CDR2 YYREEE (reference sequence). The CDR3 sequence is 15 residues long. CDR3 coding DNA: TGTGCCAGCAGCTTGGGGGGGCGTTCAGGAAACACCATATATTTT. Translation gives CASSLGGRSGNTIYF.

The chain is built from TRBV9 and TRBJ1-2, with D perhaps TRBD1 (6 bases). Germline CDR1 reads SGDLS; CDR2 reads YYNGEE. The CDR3 has 15 residues. Trimming removed 0 bases from V and 4 bases from J, with 13 bases in between. The CDR3 loop reads CASSVDREMGYGYTF. Written as DNA, the CDR3 is TGTGCCAGCAGCGTAGACAGGGAAATGGGCTATGGCTACACCTTC.

This sequence joins TRBV2 and TRBJ1-5; 8 positions agree with TRBD1. Germline-derived CDR1 and CDR2 are SNHLY and FYNNEI. The junction had 6 bases not matched to a gene; V was cut back by 8 bases and J by 6 bases. The CDR3 extends over 13 amino acids. Here the CDR3 reads CASQDRGIQPQHF. In DNA, the CDR3 is TGTGCCAGCCAAGACAGGGGCATTCAGCCCCAGCATTTT.